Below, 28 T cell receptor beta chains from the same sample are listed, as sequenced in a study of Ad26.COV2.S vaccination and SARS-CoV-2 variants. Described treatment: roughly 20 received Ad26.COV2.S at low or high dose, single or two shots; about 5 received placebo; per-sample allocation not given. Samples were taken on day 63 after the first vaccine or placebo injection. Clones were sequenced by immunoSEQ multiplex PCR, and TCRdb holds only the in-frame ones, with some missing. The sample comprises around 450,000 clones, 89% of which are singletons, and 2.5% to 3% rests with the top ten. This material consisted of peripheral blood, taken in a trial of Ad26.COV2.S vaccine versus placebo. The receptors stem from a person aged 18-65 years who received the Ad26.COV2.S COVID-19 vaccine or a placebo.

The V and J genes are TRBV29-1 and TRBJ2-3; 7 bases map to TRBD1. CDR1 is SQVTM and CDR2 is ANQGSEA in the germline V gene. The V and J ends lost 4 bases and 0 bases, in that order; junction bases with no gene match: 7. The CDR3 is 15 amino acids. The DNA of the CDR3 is TGCAGCGTTGTTGGGACAGTCTCTAGCACAGATACGCAGTATTTT. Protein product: CSVVGTVSSTDTQYF.

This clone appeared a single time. The CDR3 sequence: CASSLLQGPLNEKLFF. The DNA of the CDR3 is TGTGCCAGCAGCTTACTTCAAGGGCCCCTAAATGAAAAACTGTTTTTT. The chain joins TRBV11-2 to TRBJ1-4; D not certain. V gave up 2 bases and J gave up 5 bases, with 15 bases separating them. This CDR3 contains 16 residues. Germline CDR1 and CDR2: SGHAT and FQNNGV.

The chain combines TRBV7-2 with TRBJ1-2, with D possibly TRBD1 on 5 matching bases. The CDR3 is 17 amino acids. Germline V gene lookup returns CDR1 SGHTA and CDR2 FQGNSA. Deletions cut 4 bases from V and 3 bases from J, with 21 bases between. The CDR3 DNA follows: TGTGCCAGCAGCTCTCGAGGGGTACTAGGAGGGGACTATGGCTACACCTTC. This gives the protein CASSSRGVLGGDYGYTF.

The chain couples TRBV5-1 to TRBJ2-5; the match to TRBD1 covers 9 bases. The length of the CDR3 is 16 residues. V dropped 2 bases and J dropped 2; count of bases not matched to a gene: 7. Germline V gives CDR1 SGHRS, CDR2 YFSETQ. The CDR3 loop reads CASSFGSGTGQETQYF. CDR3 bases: TGCGCCAGCAGCTTTGGGTCGGGGACAGGGCAAGAGACCCAGTACTTC.

The CDR3, as DNA: TGTGCCAGCAGCTTGGGGACAGGGTCTGCCTACGAGCAGTACTTC. It codes for CASSLGTGSAYEQYF. The rearrangement joins TRBV7-9 to TRBJ2-7, with 9 bases identical to TRBD1. The trim removed 3 bases at V and 2 bases at J, leaving 5 bases unmatched. This CDR3 spans 15 amino acids. CDR1 is SEHNR, CDR2 FQNEAQ, per germline (reference sequence).

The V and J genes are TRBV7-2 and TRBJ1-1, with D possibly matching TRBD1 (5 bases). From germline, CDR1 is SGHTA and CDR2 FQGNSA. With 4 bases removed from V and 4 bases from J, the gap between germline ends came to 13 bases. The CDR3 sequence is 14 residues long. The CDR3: CASSSIPGRTEAFF. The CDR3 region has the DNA TGTGCCAGCAGCTCCATCCCAGGGCGCACTGAAGCTTTCTTT. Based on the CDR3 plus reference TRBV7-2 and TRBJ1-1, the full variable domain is GAGVSQSPSNKVTEKGKDVELRCDPISGHTALYWYRQSLGQGLEFLIYFQGNSAPDKSGLPSDRFSAERTGGSVSTLTIQRTQQEDSAVYLCASSSIPGRTEAFFGQGTRLTVV.

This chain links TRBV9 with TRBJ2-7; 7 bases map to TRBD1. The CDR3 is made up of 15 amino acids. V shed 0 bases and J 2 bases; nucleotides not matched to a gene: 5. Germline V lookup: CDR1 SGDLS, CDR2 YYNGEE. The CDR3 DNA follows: TGTGCCAGCAGCGTAGCCCCGGGACAGACCTACGAGCAGTACTTC. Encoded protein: CASSVAPGQTYEQYF. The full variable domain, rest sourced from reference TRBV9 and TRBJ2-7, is DSGVTQTPKHLITATGQRVTLRCSPRSGDLSVYWYQQSLDQGLQFLIQYYNGEERAKGNILERFSAQQFPDLHSELNLSSLELGDSALYFCASSVAPGQTYEQYFGPGTRLTVT.

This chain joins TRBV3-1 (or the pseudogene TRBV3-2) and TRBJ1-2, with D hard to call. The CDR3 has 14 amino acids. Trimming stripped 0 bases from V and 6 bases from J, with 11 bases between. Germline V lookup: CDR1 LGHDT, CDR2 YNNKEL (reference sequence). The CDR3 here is CASSQDWVPDGYTF. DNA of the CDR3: TGTGCCAGCAGCCAAGATTGGGTTCCAGATGGCTACACCTTC.

The CDR3 DNA reads TGTGCCAGCAGCTCCTATATGGGTTTTGAAGCTTTCTTT. Residues: CASSSYMGFEAFF. The rearrangement links TRBV7-2 to TRBJ1-1; D call uncertain. The CDR3 has 13 amino acids. V was shortened by 4 bases and J by 7 bases, with 13 bases between the two germline ends. Germline-derived CDR1 and CDR2 are SGHTA and FQGNSA.

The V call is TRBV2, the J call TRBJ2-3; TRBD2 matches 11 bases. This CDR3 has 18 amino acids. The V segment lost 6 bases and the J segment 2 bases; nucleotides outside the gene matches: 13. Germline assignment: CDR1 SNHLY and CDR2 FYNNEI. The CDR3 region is CASSLSGRAPTLTDTQYF. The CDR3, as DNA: TGTGCCAGCAGCCTTAGCGGGAGGGCCCCAACCCTCACAGATACGCAGTATTTT.

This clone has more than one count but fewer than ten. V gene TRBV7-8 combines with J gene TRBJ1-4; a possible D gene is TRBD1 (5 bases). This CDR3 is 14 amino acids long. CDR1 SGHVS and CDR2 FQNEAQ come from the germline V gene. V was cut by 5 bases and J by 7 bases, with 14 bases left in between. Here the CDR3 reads CASSLPGRGEKLFF. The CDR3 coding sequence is TGTGCCAGCAGCCTCCCAGGGCGGGGTGAAAAACTGTTTTTT.

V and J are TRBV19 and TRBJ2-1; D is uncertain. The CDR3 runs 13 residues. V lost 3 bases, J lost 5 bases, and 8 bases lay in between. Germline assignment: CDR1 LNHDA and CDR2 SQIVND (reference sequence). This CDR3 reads CASSILLHNEQFF. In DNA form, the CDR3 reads TGTGCCAGTAGTATCCTCCTCCACAATGAGCAGTTCTTC.

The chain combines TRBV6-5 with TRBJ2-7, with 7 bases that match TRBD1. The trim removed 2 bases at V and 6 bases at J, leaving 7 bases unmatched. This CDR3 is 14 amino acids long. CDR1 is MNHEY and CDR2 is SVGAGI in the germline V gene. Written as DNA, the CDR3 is TGTGCCAGCAGTTACGGAGCAGGGGACAGCGAGCAGTACTTC. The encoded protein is CASSYGAGDSEQYF.

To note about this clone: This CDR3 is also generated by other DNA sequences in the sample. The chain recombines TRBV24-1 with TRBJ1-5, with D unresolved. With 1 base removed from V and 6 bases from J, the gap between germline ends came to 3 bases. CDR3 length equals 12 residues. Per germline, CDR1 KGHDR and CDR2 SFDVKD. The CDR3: CATSDLGQPQHF. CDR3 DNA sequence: TGTGCCACCAGTGATTTAGGTCAGCCCCAGCATTTT.

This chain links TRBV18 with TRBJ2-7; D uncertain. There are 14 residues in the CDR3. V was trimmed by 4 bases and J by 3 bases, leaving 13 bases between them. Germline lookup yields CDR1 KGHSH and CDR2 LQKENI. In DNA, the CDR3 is TGTGCCAGCTCACGAGAAACCACGGGCTACGAGCAGTACGTC. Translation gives CASSRETTGYEQYV.

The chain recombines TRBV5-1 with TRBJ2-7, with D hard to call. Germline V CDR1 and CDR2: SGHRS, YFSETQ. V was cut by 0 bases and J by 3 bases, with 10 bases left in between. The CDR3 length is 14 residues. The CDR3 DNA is TGCGCCAGCAGCTTGGACATAAATGTCTACGAGCAGTACTTC. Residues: CASSLDINVYEQYF.

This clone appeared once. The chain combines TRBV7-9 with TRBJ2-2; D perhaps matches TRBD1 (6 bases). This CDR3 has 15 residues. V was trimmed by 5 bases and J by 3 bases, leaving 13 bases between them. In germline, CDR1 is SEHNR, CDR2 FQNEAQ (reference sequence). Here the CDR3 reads CASSKGVSDTGELFF. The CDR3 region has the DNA TGTGCCAGCAGCAAGGGGGTCAGCGACACCGGGGAGCTGTTTTTT.

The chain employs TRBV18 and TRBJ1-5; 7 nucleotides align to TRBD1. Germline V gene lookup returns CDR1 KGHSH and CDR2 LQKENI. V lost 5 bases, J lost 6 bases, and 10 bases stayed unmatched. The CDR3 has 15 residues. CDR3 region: CASSADRFFGQPQHF. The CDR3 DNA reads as TGTGCCAGCTCAGCGGACAGGTTTTTCGGTCAGCCCCAGCATTTT.

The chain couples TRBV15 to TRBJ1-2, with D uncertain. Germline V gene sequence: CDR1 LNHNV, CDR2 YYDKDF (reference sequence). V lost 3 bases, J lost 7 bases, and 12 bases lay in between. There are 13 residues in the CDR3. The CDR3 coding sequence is TGTGCCACCAGCAGTTACCATTTGGGTGGCTACACCTTC. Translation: CATSSYHLGGYTF.

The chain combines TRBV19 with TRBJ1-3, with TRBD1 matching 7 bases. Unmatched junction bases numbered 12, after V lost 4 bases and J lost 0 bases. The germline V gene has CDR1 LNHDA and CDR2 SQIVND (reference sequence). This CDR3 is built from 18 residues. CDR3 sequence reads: CASSKGRQGLVSGNTIYF. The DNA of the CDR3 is TGTGCCAGTAGTAAAGGTAGACAGGGCCTCGTCTCTGGAAACACCATATATTTT.

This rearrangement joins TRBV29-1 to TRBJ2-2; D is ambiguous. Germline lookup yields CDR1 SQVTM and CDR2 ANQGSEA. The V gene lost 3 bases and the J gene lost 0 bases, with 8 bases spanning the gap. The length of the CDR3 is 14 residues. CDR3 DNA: TGCAGCGTTGAGAGACCGCCGAACACCGGGGAGCTGTTTTTT. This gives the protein CSVERPPNTGELFF.

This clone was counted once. This chain's CDR3 is CASSEGRAGGYEQYV. The CDR3 coding sequence is TGTGCCAGCAGTGAAGGTCGAGCGGGAGGCTACGAGCAGTACGTC. V is TRBV6-1 and J is TRBJ2-7, with 9 bases fitting TRBD2. The CDR3 runs 15 residues. Per the germline V gene, CDR1 is MNHNS and CDR2 is SASEGT. J lost 3 bases, V lost 1 base, and 4 bases had no gene match.

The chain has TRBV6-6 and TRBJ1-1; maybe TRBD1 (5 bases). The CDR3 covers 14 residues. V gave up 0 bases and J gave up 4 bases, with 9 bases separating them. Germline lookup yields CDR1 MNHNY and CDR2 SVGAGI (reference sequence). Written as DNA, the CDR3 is TGTGCCAGCAGTTACTCTAGTAGGGGCACTGAAGCTTTCTTT. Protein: CASSYSSRGTEAFF.

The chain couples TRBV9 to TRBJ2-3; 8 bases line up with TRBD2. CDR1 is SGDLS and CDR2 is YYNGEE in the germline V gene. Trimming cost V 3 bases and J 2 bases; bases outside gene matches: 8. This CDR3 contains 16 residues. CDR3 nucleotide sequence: TGTGCCAGCAGCGCGCGCCGGCGGGGGGCCACAGATACGCAGTATTTT. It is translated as CASSARRRGATDTQYF.

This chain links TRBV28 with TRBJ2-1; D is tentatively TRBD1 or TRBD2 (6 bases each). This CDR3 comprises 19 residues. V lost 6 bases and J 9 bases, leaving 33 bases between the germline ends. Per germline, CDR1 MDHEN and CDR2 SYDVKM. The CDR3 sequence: CASRQPGVGRSPKSAEQFF. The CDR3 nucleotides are TGTGCCAGCAGACAACCAGGGGTTGGGAGGAGTCCTAAAAGCGCTGAGCAGTTCTTC.

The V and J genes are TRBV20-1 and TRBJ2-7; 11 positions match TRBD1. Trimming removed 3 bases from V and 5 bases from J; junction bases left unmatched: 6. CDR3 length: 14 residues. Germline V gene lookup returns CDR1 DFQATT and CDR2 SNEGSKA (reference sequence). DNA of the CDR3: TGCAGTGCTAGTCATGGACAGGGGGCCGACGAGCAGTACTTC. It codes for CSASHGQGADEQYF.

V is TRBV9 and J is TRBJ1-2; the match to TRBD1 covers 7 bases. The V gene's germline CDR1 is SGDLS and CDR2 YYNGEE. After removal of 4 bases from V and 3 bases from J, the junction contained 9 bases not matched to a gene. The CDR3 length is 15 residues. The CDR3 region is CASSPTPGQHYGYTF. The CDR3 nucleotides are TGTGCCAGCAGCCCAACTCCGGGACAGCACTATGGCTACACCTTC.

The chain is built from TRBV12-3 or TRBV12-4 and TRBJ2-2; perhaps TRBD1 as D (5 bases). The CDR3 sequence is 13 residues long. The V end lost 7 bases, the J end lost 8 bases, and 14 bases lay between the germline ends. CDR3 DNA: TGTGCCAGCACCTTAGGGGTCTGGGGGGAGCTGTTTTTT. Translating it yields CASTLGVWGELFF.